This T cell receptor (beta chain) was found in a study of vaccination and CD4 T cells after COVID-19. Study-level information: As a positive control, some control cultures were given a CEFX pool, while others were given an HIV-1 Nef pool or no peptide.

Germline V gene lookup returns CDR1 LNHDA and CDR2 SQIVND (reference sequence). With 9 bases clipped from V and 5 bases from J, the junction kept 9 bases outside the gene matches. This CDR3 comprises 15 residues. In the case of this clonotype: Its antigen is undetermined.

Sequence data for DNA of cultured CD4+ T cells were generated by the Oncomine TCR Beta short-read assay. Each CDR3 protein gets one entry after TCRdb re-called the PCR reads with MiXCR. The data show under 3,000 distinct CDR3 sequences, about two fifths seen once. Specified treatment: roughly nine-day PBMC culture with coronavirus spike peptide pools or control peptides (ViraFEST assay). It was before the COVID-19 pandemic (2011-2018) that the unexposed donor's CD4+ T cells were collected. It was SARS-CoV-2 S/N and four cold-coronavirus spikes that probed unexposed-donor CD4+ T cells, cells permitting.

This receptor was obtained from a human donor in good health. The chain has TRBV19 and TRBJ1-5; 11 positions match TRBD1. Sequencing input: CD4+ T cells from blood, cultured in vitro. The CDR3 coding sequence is TGTGCCAGCACACTCCGGGACAGGGGGGATCAGCCCCAGCATTTT. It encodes CASTLRDRGDQPQHF.